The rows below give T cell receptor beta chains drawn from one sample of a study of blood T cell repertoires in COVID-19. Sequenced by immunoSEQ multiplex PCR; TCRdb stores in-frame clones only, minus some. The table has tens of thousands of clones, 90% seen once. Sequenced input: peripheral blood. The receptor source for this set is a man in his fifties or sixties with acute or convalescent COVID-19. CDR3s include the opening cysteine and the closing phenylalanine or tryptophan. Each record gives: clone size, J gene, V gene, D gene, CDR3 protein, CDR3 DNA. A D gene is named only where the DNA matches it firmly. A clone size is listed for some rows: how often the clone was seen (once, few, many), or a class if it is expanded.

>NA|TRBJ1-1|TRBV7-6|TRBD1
CASSLGGGLNTEAFF
TGTGCCAGCAGCTTAGGAGGGGGCTTGAACACTGAAGCTTTCTTT
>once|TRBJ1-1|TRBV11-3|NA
CASSLVLRDTEAFF
TGTGCCAGCAGCTTAGTATTGAGGGACACTGAAGCTTTCTTT
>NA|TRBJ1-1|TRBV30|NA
CAWSSLQGTEAFF
TGTGCCTGGAGTAGTTTGCAGGGCACTGAAGCTTTCTTT
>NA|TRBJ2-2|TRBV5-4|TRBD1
CASSLGRGRGTGELFF
TGTGCCAGCAGCTTGGGCAGGGGGCGGGGAACCGGGGAGCTGTTTTTT
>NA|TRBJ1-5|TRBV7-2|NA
CASSFGRNQPQHF
TGTGCCAGCAGCTTCGGCAGGAATCAGCCCCAGCATTTT
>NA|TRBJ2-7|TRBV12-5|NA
CASAQSPYEQYF
TGTGCTAGTGCCCAGTCCCCCTACGAGCAGTACTTC
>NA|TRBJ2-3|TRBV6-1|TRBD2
CASSGGTSGSFGLDTQYF
TGTGCCAGCAGTGGGGGGACTAGCGGGAGTTTTGGGTTGGATACGCAGTATTTT
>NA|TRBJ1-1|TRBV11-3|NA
CASSQTGSNTEAFF
TGTGCCAGCAGCCAAACAGGGTCGAACACTGAAGCTTTCTTT
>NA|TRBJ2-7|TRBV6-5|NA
CASSASLFYEQYF
TGTGCCAGCAGCGCCAGTCTTTTTTACGAGCAGTACTTC
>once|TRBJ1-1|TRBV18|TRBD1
CASFRDSYMNTEAFF
TGTGCCAGCTTCCGGGACAGCTACATGAACACTGAAGCTTTCTTT
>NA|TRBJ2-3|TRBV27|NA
CASRFDSMDTQYF
TGTGCCAGCAGATTCGACTCAATGGATACGCAGTATTTT
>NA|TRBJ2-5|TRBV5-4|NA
CASSPGERGGETQYF
TGTGCCAGCAGCCCAGGGGAACGGGGAGGGGAGACCCAGTACTTC
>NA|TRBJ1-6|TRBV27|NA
CASSLTQFNGVSPLHF
TGTGCCAGCAGTTTAACACAGTTCAACGGTGTTTCACCCCTCCACTTT
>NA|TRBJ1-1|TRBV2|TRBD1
CASRYRGWNTEAFF
TGTGCCAGCAGGTACAGGGGATGGAACACTGAAGCTTTCTTT
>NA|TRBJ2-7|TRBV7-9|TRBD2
CASSLGGLAGEYF
TGTGCCAGCAGCTTAGGGGGACTAGCGGGGGAGTACTTC
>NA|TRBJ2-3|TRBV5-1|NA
CASSSEGGANTDTQYF
TGCGCCAGCAGCTCGGAGGGGGGGGCAAACACAGATACGCAGTATTTT
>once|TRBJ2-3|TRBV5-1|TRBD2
CASSQSTSGHTDTQYF
TGCGCCAGCAGTCAAAGTACTAGCGGCCACACAGATACGCAGTATTTT
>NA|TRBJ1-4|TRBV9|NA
CASSDTGYNEKLFF
TGTGCCAGCAGCGACACAGGGTATAATGAAAAACTGTTTTTT
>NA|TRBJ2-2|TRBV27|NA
CASSPRSTGELFF
TGTGCCAGCAGTCCCCGGTCCACCGGGGAGCTGTTTTTT
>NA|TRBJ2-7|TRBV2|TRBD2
CASSAEPSGNSYEQYF
TGTGCCAGCAGTGCAGAGCCTAGCGGGAACTCCTACGAGCAGTACTTC
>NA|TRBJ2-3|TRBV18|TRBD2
CASSPQASGRASDTQYF
TGTGCCAGCTCACCACAAGCTAGCGGGAGGGCCTCAGATACGCAGTATTTT
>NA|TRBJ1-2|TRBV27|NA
CASSPDRDIDGYTF
TGTGCCAGCAGCCCTGACCGGGACATAGATGGCTACACCTTC
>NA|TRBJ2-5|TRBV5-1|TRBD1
CASSLGDRDQETQYF
TGCGCCAGCAGCTTGGGGGACAGAGACCAAGAGACCCAGTACTTC
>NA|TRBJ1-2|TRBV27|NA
CANTAHKDLRGSYTF
TGTGCCAACACTGCTCACAAAGACCTCCGGGGAAGCTACACCTTC
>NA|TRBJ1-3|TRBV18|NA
CASSPPGGRSGNTIYF
TGTGCCAGCTCACCACCGGGCGGGCGCTCTGGAAACACCATATATTTT
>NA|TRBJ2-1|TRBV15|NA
CATSSRGYSYNEQFF
TGTGCCACCAGCAGCAGGGGCTACTCCTACAATGAGCAGTTCTTC
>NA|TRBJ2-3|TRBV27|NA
CASTPGGTLNTDTQYF
TGTGCCAGCACGCCTGGCGGGACTCTTAACACAGATACGCAGTATTTT
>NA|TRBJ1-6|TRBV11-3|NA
CASSVTGFNSPLHF
TGTGCCAGCAGCGTCACCGGGTTCAATTCACCCCTCCACTTT
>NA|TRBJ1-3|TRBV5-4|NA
CASSSGGWDTLSGNTIYF
TGTGCCAGCAGCTCGGGGGGTTGGGACACGCTTTCTGGAAACACCATATATTTT